A single sample gave rise to the 27 T cell receptor beta chains below, sequenced in a study of blood T cell repertoires in COVID-19. The data were produced by immunoSEQ multiplex PCR, yet TCRdb's version contains in-frame clones alone and is incomplete. The profile covers about 130,000 clones, with 80% to 90% appearing a single time and less than 4.5% taken by the ten largest. Source material: peripheral blood. The receptors were sampled from a man between 60 and 75 years old with COVID-19, enrolled during active disease.

The rearrangement joins TRBV7-9 to TRBJ1-6, with D unclear. Germline V gene data show CDR1 as SEHNR and CDR2 as FQNEAQ (reference sequence). V was trimmed by 1 base and J by 6 bases, leaving 13 bases between them. The CDR3 spans 16 residues. CDR3 nucleotides: TGTGCCAGCAGCTTAGGAGGGCGAGTTAGTAATTCACCCCTCCACTTT. This codes for CASSLGGRVSNSPLHF.

The V and J genes are TRBV9 and TRBJ1-2; tentative D call: TRBD1 (5 bases). The CDR3 runs 15 residues. V was cut by 4 bases and J by 8 bases, with 21 bases left in between. Germline CDR1 and CDR2: SGDLS and YYNGEE. The CDR3 coding sequence is TGTGCCAGCAGCCCGCAGGACACGTCGATGGGAGGCTACACCTTC. As protein: CASSPQDTSMGGYTF.

The chain is built from TRBV30 and TRBJ1-5, with D unclear. The V gene's germline CDR1 is GTSNPN and CDR2 SVGIG (reference sequence). There are 13 residues in the CDR3. Trimming left V 0 bases short and J 6 bases short, with 9 bases between. As DNA, the CDR3 is TGTGCCTGGAGTGTAGCCCCAGGTCAGCCCCAGCATTTT. This codes for CAWSVAPGQPQHF.

The V and J genes are TRBV7-3 and TRBJ2-1; TRBD1 aligns across 8 bases. The germline gives CDR1 SGHTA, CDR2 FQGTGA. Unmatched junction bases numbered 6, after V lost 5 bases and J lost 6 bases. The CDR3 covers 14 residues. The CDR3: CASSLGTGFNEQFF. The CDR3 DNA reads as TGTGCCAGCAGCCTCGGGACAGGTTTCAATGAGCAGTTCTTC.

This clone was recorded a few times. The chain combines TRBV15 with TRBJ1-4, with a tentative D call TRBD1 (6 bases). Germline-derived CDR1 and CDR2 are LNHNV and YYDKDF (reference sequence). The CDR3 runs to 13 residues. Trimming pared 8 bases from V and 2 bases from J, leaving 9 bases between. The CDR3 reads CATRQDTNEKLFF. CDR3 DNA sequence: TGTGCCACCCGACAGGACACTAATGAAAAACTGTTTTTT.

This rearrangement joins TRBV7-2 to TRBJ2-7; D possibly corresponds to TRBD2 (7 bases). CDR3 length equals 15 residues. Trimming took 1 base from V and 2 from J, leaving 12 bases between them. Germline CDR1 reads SGHTA; CDR2 reads FQGNSA. CDR3 nucleotide sequence: TGTGCCAGCAGCTTAGAGGACGGGGGGCCCTACGAGCAGTACTTC. It translates to CASSLEDGGPYEQYF.

The chain links TRBV6-6 to TRBJ2-5; 10 bases match TRBD2. The V and J ends lost 10 bases and 5 bases, in that order; junction bases with no gene match: 13. The CDR3 spans 15 residues. CDR1 MNHNY and CDR2 SVGAGI come from the germline V gene (reference sequence). The CDR3 loop is CATHLSGGAFETQYF. The CDR3 DNA reads TGTGCCACGCACCTAAGCGGGGGGGCCTTCGAGACCCAGTACTTC.

The chain carries TRBV27 and TRBJ2-7, with TRBD1 as a possible D gene (5 bases). Germline CDR1 is MNHEY and CDR2 is SMNVEV (reference sequence). CDR3 length: 14 amino acids. Trimming left V 3 bases short and J 3 bases short, with 12 bases between. DNA for the CDR3: TGTGCCAGCAGTTTTTCAGGGCTTCACTACGAGCAGTACTTC. This translates into CASSFSGLHYEQYF.

The rearrangement links TRBV24-1 to TRBJ2-1; 10 positions match TRBD2. V lost 7 bases to trimming and J lost 2 bases; unmatched junction nucleotides: 10. This CDR3 is 17 amino acids long. Per the germline V gene, CDR1 is KGHDR and CDR2 is SFDVKD. In nucleotides, the CDR3 is TGTGCCACCAGCGATCCGAAGGGACTAGCGACCTACAATGAGCAGTTCTTC. Amino acid sequence: CATSDPKGLATYNEQFF.

The V and J genes are TRBV27 and TRBJ1-1; a possible D gene is TRBD1 (6 bases). CDR1 is MNHEY and CDR2 is SMNVEV in the germline V gene (reference sequence). CDR3 length equals 17 residues. V lost 7 bases and J lost 3, with 24 bases in between. This CDR3 is CASTPRGRGHRDTEAFF. For the CDR3, the DNA is TGTGCCAGCACTCCTAGAGGCAGGGGCCATCGGGACACTGAAGCTTTCTTT.

A single count supports this clone. The chain couples TRBV10-2 to TRBJ2-1; tentatively, D is TRBD1 (6 bases). Germline V gives CDR1 WSHSY, CDR2 SAAADI. There are 16 residues in the CDR3. V lost 0 bases and J 5 bases, leaving 14 bases between the germline ends. The CDR3, as DNA: TGCGCCAGCAGTGAGTCTTACAGGGTGATCAACAATGAGCAGTTCTTC. Amino acids: CASSESYRVINNEQFF.

The rearrangement links TRBV4-3 to TRBJ1-5, with D maybe TRBD1 (5 bases). Germline V gene lookup returns CDR1 LGHNA and CDR2 YSLEER. This CDR3 is built from 17 residues. V was clipped by 2 bases and J by 5 bases, with 19 bases between them. The CDR3 sequence: CASSQTPPGTRDQPQHF. In DNA, the CDR3 is TGCGCCAGCAGCCAAACCCCCCCCGGGACTAGGGATCAGCCCCAGCATTTT.

V usage is TRBV4-3 and J usage is TRBJ1-6; D is perhaps TRBD1 (6 bases). V gave up 4 bases and J gave up 9 bases, with 16 bases separating them. Per germline, CDR1 LGHNA and CDR2 YSLEER. This CDR3 spans 15 amino acids. Here the CDR3 reads CASSPLGGGSSPLHF. The CDR3 DNA is TGCGCCAGCAGCCCCCTGGGGGGGGGCAGTTCACCCCTCCACTTT.

This chain connects TRBV5-1 to TRBJ2-3; the match to TRBD2 covers 8 bases. CDR3 length: 16 amino acids. The ends lost 5 bases at V and 6 bases at J; junction bases unmatched: 14. In germline, CDR1 is SGHRS, CDR2 YFSETQ. CDR3 sequence reads: CASRTGGEGFADTQYF. The CDR3 bases are TGCGCCAGCAGAACCGGGGGGGAAGGTTTCGCGGATACGCAGTATTTT.

This clone appeared a single time. This chain links TRBV2 with TRBJ2-2; the match to TRBD2 covers 8 bases. CDR1 SNHLY and CDR2 FYNNEI come from the germline V gene. The CDR3 is 16 amino acids. Germline trimming cut 4 bases from V and 3 bases from J; bases unmatched to any gene: 7. CDR3 residues: CASSVPTSGYTGELFF. The CDR3, as DNA: TGTGCCAGCAGTGTGCCTACTAGCGGTTACACCGGGGAGCTGTTTTTT.

The chain is built from TRBV9 and TRBJ2-3; tentatively, D is TRBD2 (7 bases). This CDR3 contains 16 residues. Germline V gene lookup returns CDR1 SGDLS and CDR2 YYNGEE. Trimming stripped 0 bases from V and 7 bases from J, with 18 bases between. Here the CDR3 reads CASSVEVGGASNTQYF. The DNA of the CDR3 is TGTGCCAGCAGCGTAGAGGTTGGGGGGGCTTCTAATACGCAGTATTTT.

This sequence joins TRBV27 and TRBJ2-2, with D unresolved. The CDR3 is made up of 12 amino acids. From germline, CDR1 is MNHEY and CDR2 SMNVEV (reference sequence). Trimming removed 5 bases from V and 4 bases from J, with 5 bases in between. The CDR3 region has the DNA TGTGCCAGCAGTCAAATCACCGGGGAGCTGTTTTTT. Translated: CASSQITGELFF.

This clone was detected once. The chain employs TRBV3-1 (or the pseudogene TRBV3-2) and TRBJ1-1; no clear D. From germline, CDR1 is LGHDT and CDR2 YNNKEL (reference sequence). Trimming left V 1 base short and J 3 bases short, with 3 bases between. CDR3 length: 12 amino acids. The CDR3 DNA is TGTGCCAGCAGCCAAGTCGACACTGAAGCTTTCTTT. Translated: CASSQVDTEAFF.

The genes are TRBV3-1 (or the pseudogene TRBV3-2) and TRBJ1-6; D might be TRBD1 (5 bases). The CDR3 is 14 residues long. The germline gives CDR1 LGHDT, CDR2 YNNKEL (reference sequence). The germline V and J ends were trimmed by 3 bases and 7 bases, with 10 bases remaining between them. The CDR3 coding sequence is TGTGCCAGCAGCCATCGAGCAGGGAATTCACCCCTCCACTTT. The encoded protein is CASSHRAGNSPLHF.

Here the CDR3 reads CASSEGSRGYGYTF. CDR3 coding DNA: TGTGCCAGCAGTGAGGGCAGTAGGGGCTATGGCTACACCTTC. The chain employs TRBV6-1 and TRBJ1-2; possibly TRBD1 for D (5 bases). Germline CDR1 and CDR2: MNHNS and SASEGT. Trimming cost V 3 bases and J 4 bases, with 12 bases left between them. The CDR3 contains 14 residues.

The gene calls are TRBV9 and TRBJ1-2; no firm D call. Trimming took off 0 bases at V and 3 bases at J, with 9 bases between the two ends. The CDR3 sequence is 14 residues long. CDR1 is SGDLS and CDR2 is YYNGEE in the germline V gene. CDR3 in amino acids: CASSVVEGYYGYTF. As DNA, the CDR3 is TGTGCCAGCAGCGTAGTCGAGGGCTACTATGGCTACACCTTC.

This clone was seen once. The chain couples TRBV18 to TRBJ1-2, with 7 bases fitting TRBD1. Looked up from germline, CDR1 is KGHSH and CDR2 is LQKENI. V was clipped by 1 base and J by 3 bases; unmatched bases: 8. The CDR3 extends over 16 amino acids. DNA of the CDR3: TGTGCCAGCTCACCACGCATAACGGGACAGCACTATGGCTACACCTTC. Encoded protein: CASSPRITGQHYGYTF. Drawing the rest from reference TRBV18 and TRBJ1-2, the complete variable domain is NAGVMQNPRHLVRRRGQEARLRCSPMKGHSHVYWYRQLPEEGLKFMVYLQKENIIDESGMPKERFSAEFPKEGPSILRIQQVVRGDSAAYFCASSPRITGQHYGYTFGSGTRLTVV.

This chain connects TRBV7-7 to TRBJ2-3, with a possible D match to TRBD2 (6 bases). V lost 3 bases and J lost 1, with 26 bases in between. The length of the CDR3 is 20 residues. From germline, CDR1 is SSHAT and CDR2 FNYEAQ (reference sequence). The CDR3 reads CASSFRGVTSGPQCTDTQYF. DNA for the CDR3: TGTGCCAGCAGCTTTCGCGGGGTTACTTCGGGCCCGCAATGCACAGATACGCAGTATTTT.

The genes are TRBV29-1 and TRBJ1-1, with 12 bases fitting TRBD1. The CDR3 contains 13 residues. Germline V gene data show CDR1 as SQVTM and CDR2 as ANQGSEA. The ends lost 7 bases at V and 10 bases at J; junction bases unmatched: 10. The CDR3 reads CSGTGQGAIGAFF. CDR3 nucleotides: TGCAGCGGGACGGGACAGGGGGCCATTGGAGCTTTCTTT.

The CDR3, as DNA: TGCGCCAGCAGTAACAGGGGGTTCAACTATGGCTACACCTTC. This gives the protein CASSNRGFNYGYTF. The chain carries TRBV10-2 and TRBJ1-2; 8 bases are a match to TRBD1. The junction had 4 bases not matched to a gene; V was cut back by 5 bases and J by 2 bases. The CDR3 loop spans 14 amino acids. Germline assignment: CDR1 WSHSY and CDR2 SAAADI.

The chain has TRBV5-8 and TRBJ2-5, with 8 bases identical to TRBD2. CDR1 SGHTS and CDR2 YDEGEE come from the germline V gene. The J segment lost 3 bases and the V segment lost 2 bases, leaving 3 bases of the junction unmatched. This CDR3 region has 14 residues. This chain's CDR3 is CASSLGTRKETQYF. CDR3 nucleotides: TGTGCCAGCAGCTTAGGGACTAGGAAAGAGACCCAGTACTTC.

For the CDR3, the DNA is TGTGCCAGCAGCTCCAACACCGGCAATCAGCCCCAGCATTTT. As protein: CASSSNTGNQPQHF. The rearrangement uses TRBV11-2 and TRBJ1-5; no definite D call. The CDR3 runs to 14 residues. Germline-derived CDR1 and CDR2 are SGHAT and FQNNGV. V was trimmed by 4 bases and J by 2 bases, leaving 9 bases between them.